This T cell receptor (beta chain) was sequenced during a study of T cells in Graves' hyperthyroidism and ophthalmopathy. On the study more broadly: It was at initial diagnosis, before any treatment, that peripheral blood was collected.

A patient was excluded if there was uncontrolled infection, other autoimmune disease, pregnancy or lactation. Diagnoses were made from clinical symptoms, serum measures (thyroxine and TRAb), thyroid ultrasound and orbital computed tomography. The authors obtained PBMCs from more than 8 ml of fresh peripheral blood. With respect to this clonotype: A clone one base away is much larger, so this may be a read error.

Amplified regions were TCR beta CDR3 sequences from RNA transcripts. HTBI primers were used for first-round RT-PCR of the TCR CDR3. Using its own MiXCR run on the multiplex PCR reads, TCRdb lists one record per CDR3 protein. The table lists hundreds of thousands of distinct CDR3 sequences, approximately 17% of them singletons. The sequence was collected from an older woman with Graves' ophthalmopathy. The sample consisted of blood.

The CDR3 here is CASSPGARETQYF. The CDR3 DNA reads as TGTGCCAGCAGTCCTGGGGCTAGGGAGACCCAGTACTTC. The genes are TRBV28 and TRBJ2-5; tentative D call: TRBD1 (5 bases). The CDR3 contains 13 residues. Between the trimmed V and J ends, which lost 5 bases and 5 bases, there was a span of 12 bases. Germline CDR1 MDHEN, CDR2 SYDVKM.